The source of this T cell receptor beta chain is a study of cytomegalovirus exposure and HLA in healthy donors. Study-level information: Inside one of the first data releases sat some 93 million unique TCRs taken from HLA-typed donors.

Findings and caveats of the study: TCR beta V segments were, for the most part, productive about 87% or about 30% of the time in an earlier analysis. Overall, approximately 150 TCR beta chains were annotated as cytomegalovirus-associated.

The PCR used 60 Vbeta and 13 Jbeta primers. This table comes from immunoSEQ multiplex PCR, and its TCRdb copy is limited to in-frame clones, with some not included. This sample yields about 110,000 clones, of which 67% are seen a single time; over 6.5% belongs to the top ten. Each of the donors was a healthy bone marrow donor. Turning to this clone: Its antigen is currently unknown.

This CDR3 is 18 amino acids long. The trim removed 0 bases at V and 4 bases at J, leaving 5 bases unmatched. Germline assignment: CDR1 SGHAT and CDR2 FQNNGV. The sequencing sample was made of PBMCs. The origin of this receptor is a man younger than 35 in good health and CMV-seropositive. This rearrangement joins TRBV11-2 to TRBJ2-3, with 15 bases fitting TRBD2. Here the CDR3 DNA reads TGTGCCAGCAGCTTAGAGGGGGGACTAGCGGGGGGTGCAGATACGCAGTATTTT. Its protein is CASSLEGGLAGGADTQYF.